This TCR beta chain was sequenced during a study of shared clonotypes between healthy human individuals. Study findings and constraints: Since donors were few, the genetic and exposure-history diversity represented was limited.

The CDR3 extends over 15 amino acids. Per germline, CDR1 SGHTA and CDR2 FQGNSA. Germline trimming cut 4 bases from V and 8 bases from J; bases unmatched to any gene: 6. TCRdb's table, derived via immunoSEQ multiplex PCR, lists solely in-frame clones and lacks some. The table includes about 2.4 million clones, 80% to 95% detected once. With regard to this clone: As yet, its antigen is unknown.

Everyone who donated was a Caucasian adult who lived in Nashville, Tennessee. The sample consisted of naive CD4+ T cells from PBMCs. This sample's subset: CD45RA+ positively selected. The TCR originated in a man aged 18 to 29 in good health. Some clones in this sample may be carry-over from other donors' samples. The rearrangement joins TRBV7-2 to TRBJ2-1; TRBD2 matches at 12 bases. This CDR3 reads CASSWTSGIFDEQFF. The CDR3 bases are TGTGCCAGCAGCTGGACTAGCGGGATCTTCGATGAGCAGTTCTTC.